This T cell receptor (beta chain) was documented in a study of CD8 T cells in Susac syndrome. Negative isolation was applied to CD8+ and CD4+ T cells, and FACS enrichment was applied to TEMRA cells. V shed 0 bases and J shed 7 bases, with 10 bases lying between them. The length of the CDR3 is 14 residues. Germline CDR1 LGHDT, CDR2 YNNKEL (reference sequence). With random hexamers, reverse transcription was performed on about 0.5 to 1 ug of RNA. MiXCR, applied by TCRdb to the immunoSEQ multiplex PCR reads, yields one record per CDR3 protein. The sample includes about 150,000 distinct CDR3 sequences, roughly 95% seen only once; the top ten take 0.15% to 0.2%.

The chain employs TRBV3-1 and TRBJ2-1; no reliable D call. This receptor was obtained from a human donor with Susac syndrome. Sequencing was carried out using CD4+ T cells from PBMCs. The DNA for the CDR3 is TGTGCCAGCAGCCAAGATTGGCGGATGAATGAGCAGTTCTTC. It encodes CASSQDWRMNEQFF.